The source of this T cell receptor (beta chain) is a study of T cells in Graves' hyperthyroidism and ophthalmopathy. Study at large: Peripheral blood was secured at the point of initial diagnosis, before any treatment.

Patients aged 18 to 65 with hyperthyroidism were newly diagnosed, with duration under 2 months. About this clonotype itself: What it binds is unknown. One junction end does not reproduce the germline sequence, and a read error may be involved.

Overall study findings and caveats: In the blood, most expanded thyroid clonotypes above 0.001 appeared as well. With a median lead of about six months before onset, the model predicted ophthalmopathy.

CDR3 length equals 15 residues. From germline, CDR1 is MNHEY and CDR2 SVGEGT. Amplified TCR beta CDR3 regions came from RNA transcripts. The HTBI primer set served for first-round RT-PCR of the TCR CDR3. From the multiplex PCR reads, TCRdb called clonotypes with MiXCR, one entry per CDR3 protein. Among 650,000 to 700,000 distinct CDR3 sequences listed, 15% to 20% were seen once. The source of this sequence is a man aged 50 to 59 with Graves' hyperthyroidism. The gene calls are TRBV6-2 or TRBV6-3 and TRBJ1-1, with D hard to call. Specimen: blood. The CDR3 region has the DNA TGTGCCAGCAGTCACTCGATCGGCGGGAACACTGAAGCTTTCTTT. The encoded protein is CASSHSIGGNTEAFF.